The clone carrying this TCR beta chain was found many times. What it binds is not known. The CDR3 extends over 11 amino acids. The V gene lost 3 bases and the J gene lost 3 bases, with 1 base spanning the gap. In germline, CDR1 is LGHDT, CDR2 YNNKEL (reference sequence). A multiplex PCR containing 32 V primers and 13 J primers was used to amplify TCR beta CDR3. TCRdb re-analysed the multiplex PCR reads in MiXCR, keeping a single row per CDR3 protein. Among approximately 3,000 distinct CDR3 sequences listed, roughly 15% were seen once. These data belong to a study of immune heterogeneity within non-small cell lung tumors. At the level of the study: Among the tumors, several were squamous cell carcinomas, under 13 were non-squamous carcinomas and 1 was not otherwise specified.

Per sample, approximately 580 ng of bulk tumor genomic DNA was the template used. Biopsy collection occurred during surgery, with several far-apart biopsies per primary tumor. These patients got curative surgery after being newly diagnosed with untreated non-small cell lung cancer. Every donor was a newly diagnosed non-small cell lung cancer patient having surgery with curative intent. Study results and caveats: High-frequency clones unique to single sites coexisted with identical dominant CDR3 beta clonotypes that recurred across tumor sites within a patient. Local T-cell repertoire clonality was correlated with local tumor mutational burden, and the correlation was positive. It was moderate in strength but statistically significant (R approximately 0.34).

The specimen sequenced was lung tumor tissue. The V gene is TRBV3-1, the J gene TRBJ2-3; D call uncertain. The sequence was obtained from a man aged 50 to 60 with non-small cell lung cancer. CDR3 sequence: CASSQTDTQYF. CDR3 nucleotides: TGTGCCAGCAGCCAGACAGATACGCAGTATTTT.